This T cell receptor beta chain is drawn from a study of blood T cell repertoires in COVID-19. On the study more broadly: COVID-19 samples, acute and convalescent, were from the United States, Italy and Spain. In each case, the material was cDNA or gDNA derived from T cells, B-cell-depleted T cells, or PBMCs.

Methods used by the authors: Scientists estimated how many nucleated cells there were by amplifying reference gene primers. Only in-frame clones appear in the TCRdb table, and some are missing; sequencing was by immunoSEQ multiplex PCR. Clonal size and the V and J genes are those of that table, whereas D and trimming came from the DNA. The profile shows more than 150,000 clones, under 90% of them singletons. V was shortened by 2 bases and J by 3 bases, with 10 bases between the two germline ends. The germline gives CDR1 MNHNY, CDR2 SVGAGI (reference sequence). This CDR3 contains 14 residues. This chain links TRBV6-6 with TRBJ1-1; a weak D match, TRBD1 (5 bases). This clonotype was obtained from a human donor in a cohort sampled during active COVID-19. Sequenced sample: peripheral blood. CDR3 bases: TGTGCCAGCAGTTACGAGGGGAGGTACACTGAAGCTTTCTTT. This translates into CASSYEGRYTEAFF.